This TCR beta chain was profiled in a study of OX40 agonist ivuxolimab in advanced cancers. Study background: Patient treatment consisted of intravenous ivuxolimab administration every 2 weeks at 0.01 to 10 mg/kg. Recorded diagnoses for dose-escalation patients were hepatocellular carcinoma, melanoma, renal cell or head and neck cancer. Study conclusions and caveats: Near-lowest levels of clonal expansion characterized partial responders at 0.1-3.0 mg/kg.

A remark on this clone: Its target is not known.

Profiled with immunoSEQ multiplex PCR; TCRdb holds only in-frame clones, not every one. The data show roughly 77,000 clones, roughly 90% seen once. Germline lookup yields CDR1 PRHDT and CDR2 FYEKMQ (reference sequence). The junction had 12 bases not matched to a gene; V was cut back by 2 bases and J by 11 bases. The CDR3 loop spans 16 amino acids. This sequence was found in an adult with an advanced solid tumor such as melanoma, head and neck, liver or kidney cancer. The starting material was CD4+ or CD8+ T cells sorted from blood, obtained in a trial of the OX40 agonist ivuxolimab. The V and J genes are TRBV13 and TRBJ1-1; TRBD1 agrees at 12 bases. The CDR3 protein is CASSLRGTGGLVGAFF. CDR3 nucleotide sequence: TGTGCCAGCAGCTTAAGGGGGACAGGGGGCTTGGTCGGGGCTTTCTTT.